These 31 T cell receptor beta chains came from one sample sequenced in a study of OX40 agonist ivuxolimab in advanced cancers. Repertoires were generated with immunoSEQ multiplex PCR, while TCRdb's copy carries only in-frame clones and drops some. Among 60,000 to 85,000 clones, about 89% were seen once, and the ten largest hold roughly 4%. The material sequenced was CD4+ or CD8+ T cells sorted from blood, taken in a trial of the OX40 agonist ivuxolimab. Receptors were obtained from an adult with an advanced solid tumor such as melanoma, head and neck, liver or kidney cancer.

This chain joins TRBV4-3 and TRBJ1-6; D ambiguous. This CDR3 is built from 14 residues. Germline assignment: CDR1 LGHNA and CDR2 YSLEER. Deletions cut 4 bases from V and 9 bases from J, with 13 bases between. The CDR3 sequence is CASSPSNLGSPLHF. The CDR3 DNA reads TGCGCCAGCAGCCCCTCCAACTTAGGTTCACCCCTCCACTTT.

About this clone: Different DNA sequences within this sample yield the same CDR3. The chain couples TRBV4-2 to TRBJ2-1; D uncertain. In germline, CDR1 is LGHNA, CDR2 YNFKEQ. Trimming removed 0 bases from V and 0 bases from J, with 3 bases in between. This CDR3 has 14 amino acids. In nucleotides, the CDR3 is TGTGCCAGCAGCCAAGATCCCTCCTACAATGAGCAGTTCTTC. Amino acids: CASSQDPSYNEQFF.

The V gene is TRBV6-6, the J gene TRBJ2-1, with a possible D match to TRBD2 (7 bases). Germline V gene data show CDR1 as MNHNY and CDR2 as SVGAGI (reference sequence). CDR3 size: 10 residues. Deletions cut 10 bases from V and 15 bases from J, with 16 bases between. Written as DNA, the CDR3 is TGTGCCACGAGGGAGGGGGTCCCGTTCTTC. It yields the protein CATREGVPFF.

In nucleotides, the CDR3 is TGCAGCGTTGAGAGGACTAGCGGGGGGCCAGATACGCAGTATTTT. Protein sequence: CSVERTSGGPDTQYF. The rearrangement joins TRBV29-1 to TRBJ2-3; TRBD2 agrees at 14 bases. Trimming removed 3 bases from V and 4 bases from J; junction bases left unmatched: 3. This CDR3 contains 15 residues. CDR1 and CDR2 from the germline V gene are SQVTM and ANQGSEA.

The chain links TRBV5-4 to TRBJ1-5; tentatively, D is TRBD1 (5 bases). This CDR3 is 16 amino acids long. The germline V gene encodes CDR1 SGHNT and CDR2 YYREEE (reference sequence). V shed 0 bases and J shed 6 bases, with 16 bases lying between them. The DNA for the CDR3 is TGTGCCAGCAGCTTGGTTGGGGCAGGGTCTAGTCAGCCCCAGCATTTT. Its translation: CASSLVGAGSSQPQHF. Using reference TRBV5-4 and TRBJ1-5 for the parts outside the CDR3, the full variable domain is ETGVTQSPTHLIKTRGQQVTLRCSSQSGHNTVSWYQQALGQGPQFIFQYYREEENGRGNFPPRFSGLQFPNYSSELNVNALELDDSALYLCASSLVGAGSSQPQHFGDGTRLSIL.

This chain joins TRBV5-6 and TRBJ1-5, with 10 nucleotides matching TRBD1. The CDR3 sequence is 17 residues long. Trimming removed 0 bases from V and 6 bases from J; junction bases left unmatched: 9. From germline, CDR1 is SGHDT and CDR2 YYEEEE. Written as DNA, the CDR3 is TGTGCCAGCAGCTTGGCCGGGGGGACAGGGGTTCGTCAGCCCCAGCATTTT. This encodes CASSLAGGTGVRQPQHF.

The CDR3 DNA reads TGTGCCAGCAGCTTATGGGGGGCTGGTGGCTACACCTTC. It encodes CASSLWGAGGYTF. J is TRBJ1-2 and V is TRBV5-4; the D gene is possibly TRBD1 (6 bases). CDR3 length equals 13 residues. V was pared by 2 bases and J by 7 bases, with 12 bases between. Germline V gene sequence: CDR1 SGHNT, CDR2 YYREEE (reference sequence).

The V and J genes are TRBV30 and TRBJ1-1, with a tentative D call TRBD1 (6 bases). This CDR3 contains 16 residues. The V gene's germline CDR1 is GTSNPN and CDR2 SVGIG (reference sequence). V was pared by 5 bases and J by 5 bases, with 24 bases between. The CDR3 DNA is TGTGCCTGGGACCCGGGGGCAGTCTCCCGGGGGACTGAAGCTTTCTTT. Amino acid sequence: CAWDPGAVSRGTEAFF. Filled out from reference TRBV30 and TRBJ1-1, the complete variable domain reads SQTIHQWPATLVQPVGSPLSLECTVEGTSNPNLYWYRQAAGRGLQLLFYSVGIGQISSEVPQNLSASRPQDRQFILSSKKLLLSDSGFYLCAWDPGAVSRGTEAFFGQGTRLTVV.

The chain employs TRBV6-6 and TRBJ2-1; 9 positions match TRBD2. The CDR3 is 14 residues long. Germline V gene lookup returns CDR1 MNHNY and CDR2 SVGAGI (reference sequence). The V and J ends lost 2 bases and 7 bases, in that order; junction bases with no gene match: 3. In nucleotides, the CDR3 is TGTGCCAGCAGTTACGGCGGGGGGGTAAATGAGCAGTTCTTC. This translates into CASSYGGGVNEQFF.

This chain joins TRBV6-5 and TRBJ1-5; D possibly corresponds to TRBD1 (5 bases). This CDR3 is built from 14 residues. V was cut by 6 bases and J by 1 base, with 10 bases left in between. Germline assignment: CDR1 MNHEY and CDR2 SVGAGI. The DNA of the CDR3 is TGTGCCAGCAGGCTGACAGCCAGCAATCAGCCCCAGCATTTT. This sequence encodes CASRLTASNQPQHF.

This rearrangement joins TRBV18 to TRBJ1-3; unclear D gene. Germline lookup yields CDR1 KGHSH and CDR2 LQKENI. The V end lost 3 bases, the J end lost 1 base, and 13 bases lay between the germline ends. The CDR3 runs 16 residues. CDR3 bases: TGTGCCAGCTCACCCGCGATTGTGGGATCTGGAAACACCATATATTTT. Translation gives CASSPAIVGSGNTIYF.

The chain links TRBV7-6 to TRBJ2-3; TRBD2 matches at 9 bases. The CDR3 length is 14 residues. J gave up 4 bases and V 5 bases, and 4 bases lay outside the gene matches. Per the germline V gene, CDR1 is SGHVS and CDR2 is FNYEAQ. The CDR3: CASSKVAGADTQYF. In DNA, the CDR3 is TGTGCCAGCAGCAAGGTAGCGGGGGCAGATACGCAGTATTTT.

This clone was observed once. The genes are TRBV6-1 and TRBJ2-7, with 9 bases identical to TRBD2. Germline V gene lookup returns CDR1 MNHNS and CDR2 SASEGT. The V segment lost 7 bases and the J segment 8 bases; nucleotides outside the gene matches: 12. This CDR3 comprises 14 residues. CDR3 in DNA: TGTGCCAGCACGACCAGCGGGGGGAATGCTAAGCAGTACTTC. Translating gives CASTTSGGNAKQYF.

The CDR3 DNA sequence: TGTGCCAGTAGCGTGACTAGCGGGAGGCTCAATGAGCAGTTCTTC. Translated, it gives CASSVTSGRLNEQFF. This chain uses TRBV19 with TRBJ2-1; 13 nucleotides line up with TRBD2. Germline trimming cut 6 bases from V and 6 bases from J; bases unmatched to any gene: 5. Germline lookup yields CDR1 LNHDA and CDR2 SQIVND (reference sequence). The CDR3 is 15 amino acids.

This clone has a handful of counts. This chain uses TRBV11-2 with TRBJ1-2; the D is unclear. Germline V lookup: CDR1 SGHAT, CDR2 FQNNGV. V lost 1 base and J 2 bases, leaving 8 bases between the germline ends. The CDR3 is 14 residues long. The CDR3 reads CASSLGTSNYGYTF. For the CDR3, the DNA is TGTGCCAGCAGCTTAGGGACCTCAAACTATGGCTACACCTTC.

This rearrangement joins TRBV28 to TRBJ1-5; TRBD1 matches 8 bases. CDR3 length: 15 amino acids. CDR1 and CDR2 (germline): MDHEN, SYDVKM. With V trimmed by 5 bases and J by 4 bases, 7 bases remained unmatched. The CDR3 region has the DNA TGTGCCAGCAGTGGGACAGGACAACCGAATCAGCCCCAGCATTTT. It yields the protein CASSGTGQPNQPQHF.

The chain joins TRBV28 to TRBJ1-5, with a weak D call TRBD1 (5 bases). CDR1 and CDR2 from the germline V gene are MDHEN and SYDVKM. V lost 3 bases and J 7 bases, leaving 10 bases between the germline ends. The length of the CDR3 is 13 residues. The CDR3 region is CASSFPGPQPQHF. The CDR3 DNA follows: TGTGCCAGCAGTTTCCCAGGGCCGCAGCCCCAGCATTTT.

This clone was seen a single time. The rearrangement joins TRBV5-4 to TRBJ2-5; TRBD2 matches 10 bases. Germline V gives CDR1 SGHNT, CDR2 YYREEE (reference sequence). The CDR3 contains 15 residues. V gave up 7 bases and J gave up 5 bases; unmatched junction bases: 11. The CDR3 sequence: CASRGGSGGPETQYF. The DNA of the CDR3 is TGTGCCAGCCGTGGGGGTAGCGGGGGGCCGGAGACCCAGTACTTC.

This clone was recorded a few times. The chain uses TRBV6-1 and TRBJ2-7, with 8 bases identical to TRBD1. There are 15 residues in the CDR3. The germline V gene encodes CDR1 MNHNS and CDR2 SASEGT. V dropped 4 bases and J dropped 6; count of bases not matched to a gene: 11. Here the CDR3 DNA reads TGTGCCAGCAGTGTCGACAGGGGCGGTTTGGGCGAGCAGTACTTC. This gives the protein CASSVDRGGLGEQYF.

V usage is TRBV21-1 and J usage is TRBJ1-5; the table calls TRBD1, which could not be checked here. TRBV21-1 is deemed a pseudogene. The CDR3 is made up of 17 amino acids. The CDR3 is CASSKYLGQGVNQPQHF. The CDR3 bases are TGTGCCAGCAGCAAATATTTGGGACAGGGGGTCAATCAGCCCCAGCATTTT.

This chain uses TRBV7-9 with TRBJ1-4, with 10 positions matching TRBD1. This CDR3 is built from 16 residues. Trimming removed 4 bases from V and 3 bases from J; junction bases left unmatched: 5. Looked up from germline, CDR1 is SEHNR and CDR2 is FQNEAQ (reference sequence). CDR3 DNA sequence: TGTGCCAGCAGCTCGAGGGACAGGGGAGCTAATGAAAAACTGTTTTTT. Protein: CASSSRDRGANEKLFF. Full variable domain (rest looked up from reference TRBV7-9 and TRBJ1-4): DTGVSQNPRHKITKRGQNVTFRCDPISEHNRLYWYRQTLGQGPEFLTYFQNEAQLEKSRLLSDRFSAERPKGSFSTLEIQRTEQGDSAMYLCASSSRDRGANEKLFFGSGTQLSVL.

In the case of this clone: At one end, the junction sequence differs from germline, possibly due to a read error. The sample contains more than one DNA sequence encoding this CDR3. The rearrangement joins TRBV28 to TRBJ1-2; 11 nucleotides agree with TRBD1. The CDR3 runs to 15 residues. Germline CDR1 is MDHEN and CDR2 is SYDVKM. The CDR3 nucleotides are TGCGCCAGCAGTCCACGGACAGGGGGCATCTATGGCTACACCTTC. It specifies CASSPRTGGIYGYTF.

The V and J genes are TRBV10-2 and TRBJ1-2; possibly TRBD1 for D (5 bases). V lost 7 bases, J lost 2 bases, and 17 bases lay in between. The CDR3 runs to 15 residues. Per the germline V gene, CDR1 is WSHSY and CDR2 is SAAADI. This chain's CDR3 is CASIPRGTGNYGYTF. The DNA of the CDR3 is TGCGCCAGCATTCCCCGTGGGACGGGAAACTATGGCTACACCTTC.

The chain uses TRBV27 and TRBJ2-3, with TRBD1 identical over 9 bases. The V and J ends lost 6 bases and 1 base, in that order; junction bases with no gene match: 5. Per the germline V gene, CDR1 is MNHEY and CDR2 is SMNVEV (reference sequence). This CDR3 comprises 15 residues. CDR3 in DNA: TGTGCCAGCAGACCCTGGGACAGGGGCACAGATACGCAGTATTTT. The encoded protein is CASRPWDRGTDTQYF.

J is TRBJ2-5 and V is TRBV23-1; D is perhaps TRBD2 (6 bases). TRBV23-1 is known as an ORF, though its function is uncertain. V lost 2 bases, J lost 4 bases, and 14 bases lay in between. This CDR3 comprises 15 residues. CDR3 residues: CASSQRSGSGETQYF. The CDR3 DNA follows: TGCGCCAGCAGTCAACGCAGCGGGTCGGGAGAGACCCAGTACTTC.

The chain employs TRBV2 and TRBJ1-1, with 7 bases fitting TRBD1. CDR1 and CDR2 (germline): SNHLY, FYNNEI. CDR3 length equals 13 residues. J was trimmed by 7 bases and V by 6 bases; bases with no gene match: 8. CDR3 residues: CASRITGVGEAFF. CDR3 DNA sequence: TGTGCCAGCAGGATTACAGGGGTTGGTGAAGCTTTCTTT.

This clone has just one count. This rearrangement joins TRBV5-4 to TRBJ2-5; TRBD2 aligns across 10 bases. Per germline, CDR1 SGHNT and CDR2 YYREEE (reference sequence). The CDR3 loop spans 14 amino acids. The J segment lost 5 bases and the V segment lost 3 bases, leaving 4 bases of the junction unmatched. The CDR3 DNA reads as TGTGCCAGCAGCTCGCCGGGACTAGCGGAGACCCAGTACTTC. This gives the protein CASSSPGLAETQYF.

This clone was seen only a few times. V and J are TRBV7-9 and TRBJ2-7; D is unresolved. Trimming pared 3 bases from V and 4 bases from J, leaving 7 bases between. There are 12 residues in the CDR3. Germline-derived CDR1 and CDR2 are SEHNR and FQNEAQ (reference sequence). CDR3 residues: CASSFDRYEQYF. CDR3 DNA sequence: TGTGCCAGCAGCTTCGACCGGTACGAGCAGTACTTC.

Regarding this clone: The same CDR3 arises from other DNA sequences in this sample as well. The CDR3, as DNA: TGTGCCAGCAGCTTGTCGCCTGGGAACTATGGCTACACCTTC. It encodes CASSLSPGNYGYTF. This sequence joins TRBV5-5 and TRBJ1-2; D not certain. Germline CDR1 and CDR2: SGHKS and YYEKEE (reference sequence). The V gene lost 1 base and the J gene lost 2 bases, with 9 bases spanning the gap. This CDR3 region has 14 residues.

The CDR3 DNA reads TGTGCCAGCTCACCCGACAGGGAAGAGCAGTACTTC. It specifies CASSPDREEQYF. The chain carries TRBV18 and TRBJ2-7; 7 positions agree with TRBD1. The CDR3 has 12 amino acids. The trim removed 3 bases at V and 7 bases at J, leaving 3 bases unmatched. Germline CDR1 is KGHSH and CDR2 is LQKENI.

The chain employs TRBV30 and TRBJ1-1, with D possibly being TRBD1 (6 bases). This CDR3 is 14 amino acids long. Trimming shortened V by 4 bases and J by 5 bases, and 17 bases separated the two germline ends. The germline V gene has CDR1 GTSNPN and CDR2 SVGIG (reference sequence). CDR3 in DNA: TGTGCCTGGACCTCAAGGGCAGGGGAGACTGAAGCTTTCTTT. This codes for CAWTSRAGETEAFF.